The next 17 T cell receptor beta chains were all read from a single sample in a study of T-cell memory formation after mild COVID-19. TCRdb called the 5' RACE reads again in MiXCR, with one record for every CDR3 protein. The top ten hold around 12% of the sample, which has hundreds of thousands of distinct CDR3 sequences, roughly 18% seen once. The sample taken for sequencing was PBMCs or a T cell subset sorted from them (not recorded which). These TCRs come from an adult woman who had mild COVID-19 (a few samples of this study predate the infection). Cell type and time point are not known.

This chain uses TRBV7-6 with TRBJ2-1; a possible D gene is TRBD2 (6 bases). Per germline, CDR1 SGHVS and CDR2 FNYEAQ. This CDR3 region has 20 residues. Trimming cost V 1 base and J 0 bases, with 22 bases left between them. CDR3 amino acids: CASSLGYGTPFGISYNEQFF. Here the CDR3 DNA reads TGTGCCAGCAGCTTAGGGTACGGGACTCCGTTTGGCATCTCCTACAATGAGCAGTTCTTC.

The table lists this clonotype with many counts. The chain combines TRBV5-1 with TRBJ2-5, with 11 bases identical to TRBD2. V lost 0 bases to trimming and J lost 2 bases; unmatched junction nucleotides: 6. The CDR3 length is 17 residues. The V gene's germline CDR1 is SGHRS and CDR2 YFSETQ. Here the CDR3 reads CASSLALAGGPQETQYF. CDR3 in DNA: TGCGCCAGCAGCTTGGCCCTAGCGGGGGGTCCACAAGAGACCCAGTACTTC.

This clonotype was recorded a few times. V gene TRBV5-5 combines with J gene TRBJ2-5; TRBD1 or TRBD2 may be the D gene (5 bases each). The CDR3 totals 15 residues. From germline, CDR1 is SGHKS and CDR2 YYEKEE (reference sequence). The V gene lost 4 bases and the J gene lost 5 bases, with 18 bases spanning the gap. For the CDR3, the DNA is TGTGCCAGCAGCGTGGTTGGGGGTGGTGATGAGACCCAGTACTTC. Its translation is CASSVVGGGDETQYF.

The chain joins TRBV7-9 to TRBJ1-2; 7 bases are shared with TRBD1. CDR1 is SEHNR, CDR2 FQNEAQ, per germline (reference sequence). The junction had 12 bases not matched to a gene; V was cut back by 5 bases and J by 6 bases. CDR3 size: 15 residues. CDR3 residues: CASSGDRESLDGYTF. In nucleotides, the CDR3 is TGTGCCAGCAGCGGAGACAGGGAAAGCCTGGATGGCTACACCTTC.

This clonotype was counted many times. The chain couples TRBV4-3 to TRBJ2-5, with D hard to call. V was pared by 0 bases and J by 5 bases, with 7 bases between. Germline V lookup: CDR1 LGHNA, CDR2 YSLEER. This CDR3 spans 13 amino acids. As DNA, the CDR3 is TGCGCCAGCAGCCAAGATAGGGCGGAGACCCAGTACTTC. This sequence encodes CASSQDRAETQYF.

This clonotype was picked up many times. CDR3 nucleotide sequence: TGTGCCAGCAGTACCCGTATTGGGTCCTACGAGCAGTACTTC. The encoded protein is CASSTRIGSYEQYF. The rearrangement joins TRBV6-5 to TRBJ2-7; no reliable D call. This CDR3 region has 14 residues. Between the trimmed V and J ends, which lost 5 bases and 1 base, there was a span of 12 bases. The germline CDR1 and CDR2 sequences are MNHEY and SVGAGI.

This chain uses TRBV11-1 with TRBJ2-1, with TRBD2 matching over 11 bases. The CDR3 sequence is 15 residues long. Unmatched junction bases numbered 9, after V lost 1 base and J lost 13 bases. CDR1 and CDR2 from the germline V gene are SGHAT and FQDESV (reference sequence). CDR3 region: CASSLGTSGRSTQFF. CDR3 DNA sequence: TGTGCCAGCAGCTTAGGGACTAGCGGGCGATCCACTCAGTTCTTC.

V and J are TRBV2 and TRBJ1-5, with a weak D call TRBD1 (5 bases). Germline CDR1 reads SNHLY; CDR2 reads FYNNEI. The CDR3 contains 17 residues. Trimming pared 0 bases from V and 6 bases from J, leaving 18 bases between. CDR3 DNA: TGTGCCAGCAGTGAAGCGCTTCGGGGCGCGGCGGGTCAGCCCCAGCATTTT. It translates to CASSEALRGAAGQPQHF.

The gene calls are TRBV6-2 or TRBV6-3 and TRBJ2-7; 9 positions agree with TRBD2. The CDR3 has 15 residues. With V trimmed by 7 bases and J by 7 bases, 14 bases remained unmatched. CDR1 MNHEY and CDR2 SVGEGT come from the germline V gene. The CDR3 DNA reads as TGTGCCAGCATCCGCCGGGCTAGCGGGATAGGAGAGCAGTACTTC. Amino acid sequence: CASIRRASGIGEQYF.

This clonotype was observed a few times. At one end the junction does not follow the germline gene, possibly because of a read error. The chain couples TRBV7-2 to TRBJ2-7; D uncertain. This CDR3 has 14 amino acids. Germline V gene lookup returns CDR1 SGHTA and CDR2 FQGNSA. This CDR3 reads CASSLAGSSNEQYF. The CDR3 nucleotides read TGTGCCAGCAGCTTAGCGGGTTCCTCCAACGAGCAGTACTTC.

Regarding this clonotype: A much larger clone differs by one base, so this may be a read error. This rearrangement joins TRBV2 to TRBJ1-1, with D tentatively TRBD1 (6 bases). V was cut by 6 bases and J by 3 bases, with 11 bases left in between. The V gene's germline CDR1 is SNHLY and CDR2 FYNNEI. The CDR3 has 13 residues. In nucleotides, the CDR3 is TGTGCCAGCAGCTGGCCAGGGGACACTGAAGCTTTCTTT. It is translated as CASSWPGDTEAFF. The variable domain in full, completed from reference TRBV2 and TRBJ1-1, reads EPEVTQTPSHQVTQMGQEVILRCVPISNHLYFYWYRQILGQKVEFLVSFYNNEISEKSEIFDDQFSVERPDGSNFTLKIRSTKLEDSAMYFCASSWPGDTEAFFGQGTRLTVV.

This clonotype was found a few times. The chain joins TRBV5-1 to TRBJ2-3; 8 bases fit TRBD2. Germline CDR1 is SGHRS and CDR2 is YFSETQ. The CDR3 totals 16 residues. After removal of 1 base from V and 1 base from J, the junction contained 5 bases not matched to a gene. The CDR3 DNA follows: TGCGCCAGCAGCTTGTTTGTTAGCGGGGGCACAGATACGCAGTATTTT. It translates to CASSLFVSGGTDTQYF.

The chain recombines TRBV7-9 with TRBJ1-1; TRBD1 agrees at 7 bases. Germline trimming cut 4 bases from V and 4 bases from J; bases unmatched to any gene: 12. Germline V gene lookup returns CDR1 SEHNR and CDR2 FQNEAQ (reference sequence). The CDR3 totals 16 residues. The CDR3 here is CASSSPRQGSVTEAFF. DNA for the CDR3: TGTGCCAGCAGCTCGCCCCGACAGGGAAGTGTCACTGAAGCTTTCTTT. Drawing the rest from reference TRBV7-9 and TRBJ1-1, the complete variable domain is DTGVSQNPRHKITKRGQNVTFRCDPISEHNRLYWYRQTLGQGPEFLTYFQNEAQLEKSRLLSDRFSAERPKGSFSTLEIQRTEQGDSAMYLCASSSPRQGSVTEAFFGQGTRLTVV.

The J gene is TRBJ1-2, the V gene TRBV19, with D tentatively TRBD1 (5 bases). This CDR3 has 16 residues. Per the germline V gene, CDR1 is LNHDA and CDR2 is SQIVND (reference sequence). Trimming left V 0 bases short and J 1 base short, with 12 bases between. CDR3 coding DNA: TGTGCCAGTAGTATAGAGGGATCGGGGCTTAACTATGGCTACACCTTC. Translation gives CASSIEGSGLNYGYTF.

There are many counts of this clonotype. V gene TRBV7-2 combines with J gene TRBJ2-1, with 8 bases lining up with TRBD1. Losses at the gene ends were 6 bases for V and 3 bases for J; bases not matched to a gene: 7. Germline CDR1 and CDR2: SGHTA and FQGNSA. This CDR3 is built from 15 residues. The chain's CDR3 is CASRNTGGIYNEQFF. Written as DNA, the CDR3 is TGTGCCAGCAGGAATACAGGGGGGATCTACAATGAGCAGTTCTTC.

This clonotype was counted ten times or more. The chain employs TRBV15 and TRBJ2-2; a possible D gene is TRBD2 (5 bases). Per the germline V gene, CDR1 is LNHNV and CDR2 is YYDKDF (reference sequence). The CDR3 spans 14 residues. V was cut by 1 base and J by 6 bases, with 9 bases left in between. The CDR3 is CATSRATRSGELFF. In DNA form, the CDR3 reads TGTGCCACCAGCAGAGCCACTAGATCCGGGGAGCTGTTTTTT.

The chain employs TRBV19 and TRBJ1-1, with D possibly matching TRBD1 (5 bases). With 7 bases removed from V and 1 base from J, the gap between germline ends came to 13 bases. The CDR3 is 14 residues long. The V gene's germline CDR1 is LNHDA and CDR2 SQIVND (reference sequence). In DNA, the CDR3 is TGTGCCAGTAAGCCCAGGGAGAGGAACACTGAAGCTTTCTTT. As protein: CASKPRERNTEAFF. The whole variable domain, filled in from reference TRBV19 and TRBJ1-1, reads DGGITQSPKYLFRKEGQNVTLSCEQNLNHDAMYWYRQDPGQGLRLIYYSQIVNDFQKGDIAEGYSVSREKKESFPLTVTSAQKNPTAFYLCASKPRERNTEAFFGQGTRLTVV.